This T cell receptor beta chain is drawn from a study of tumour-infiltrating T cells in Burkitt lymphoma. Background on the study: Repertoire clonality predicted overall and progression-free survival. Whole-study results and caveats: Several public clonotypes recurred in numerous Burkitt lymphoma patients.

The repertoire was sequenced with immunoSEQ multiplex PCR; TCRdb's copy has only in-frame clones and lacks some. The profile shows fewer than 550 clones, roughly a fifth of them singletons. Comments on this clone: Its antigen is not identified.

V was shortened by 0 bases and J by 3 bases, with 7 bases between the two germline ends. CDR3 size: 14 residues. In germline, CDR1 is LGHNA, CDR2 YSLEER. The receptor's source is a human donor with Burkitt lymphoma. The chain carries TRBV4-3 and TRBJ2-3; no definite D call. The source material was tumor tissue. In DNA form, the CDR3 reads TGCGCCAGCAGCCAAGATCCGCGGACAGATACGCAGTATTTT. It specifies CASSQDPRTDTQYF.